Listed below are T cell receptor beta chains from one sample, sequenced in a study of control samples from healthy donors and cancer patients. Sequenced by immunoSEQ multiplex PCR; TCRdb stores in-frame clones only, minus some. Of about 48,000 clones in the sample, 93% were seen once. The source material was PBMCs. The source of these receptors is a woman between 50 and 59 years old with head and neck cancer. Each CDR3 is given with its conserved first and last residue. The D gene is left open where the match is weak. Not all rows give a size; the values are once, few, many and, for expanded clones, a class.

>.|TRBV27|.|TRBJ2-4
CASSGASVTKNIQYF
TGTGCCAGCAGTGGTGCATCGGTTACCAAAAACATTCAGTACTTC
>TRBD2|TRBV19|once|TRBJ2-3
CASSIGLAGFTDTQYF
TGTGCCAGTAGTATCGGACTAGCGGGGTTCACAGATACGCAGTATTTT
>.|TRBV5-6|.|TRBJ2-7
CASSFSGKEQYF
TGTGCCAGCAGCTTTAGCGGAAAAGAGCAGTACTTC
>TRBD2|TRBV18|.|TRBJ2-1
CASSPSGTSLYNEQFF
TGTGCCAGCTCACCTTCCGGGACTAGCTTGTACAATGAGCAGTTCTTC
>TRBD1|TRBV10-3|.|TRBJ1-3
CAISDPGTEERNTIYF
TGTGCCATCAGCGACCCCGGGACAGAAGAAAGAAACACCATATATTTT
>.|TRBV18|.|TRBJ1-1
CASSADSLRTEAFF
TGTGCCAGCTCAGCAGACTCCCTGAGGACTGAAGCTTTCTTT
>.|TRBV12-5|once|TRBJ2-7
CASGSGAPEKGYEQYF
TGTGCTAGTGGTTCAGGTGCGCCGGAGAAGGGCTACGAGCAGTACTTC
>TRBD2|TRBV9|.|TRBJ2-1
CASSVASGGANEQFF
TGTGCCAGCAGCGTAGCGAGCGGGGGGGCCAATGAGCAGTTCTTC
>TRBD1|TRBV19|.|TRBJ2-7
CASSPKGDREGHEQYF
TGTGCCAGTAGCCCTAAGGGAGACAGGGAAGGCCACGAGCAGTACTTC
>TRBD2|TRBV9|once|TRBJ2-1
CASSAPQREGFYNEQFF
TGTGCCAGCAGCGCGCCCCAGCGGGAGGGGTTCTACAATGAGCAGTTCTTC
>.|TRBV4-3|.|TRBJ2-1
CASSGSVVYNEQFF
TGCGCCAGCAGCGGATCGGTGGTGTACAATGAGCAGTTCTTC
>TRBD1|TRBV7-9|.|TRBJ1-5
CASSIGTGSNQPQHF
TGTGCCAGCAGCATTGGGACAGGTTCAAATCAGCCCCAGCATTTT
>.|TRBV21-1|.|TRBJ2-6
CASKGPDRGIISGANVLTF
TGTGCCAGCAAGGGCCCTGACAGGGGAATTATCTCTGGGGCCAACGTCCTGACTTTC
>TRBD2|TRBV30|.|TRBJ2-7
CAWSRGGYEQYF
TGTGCCTGGAGTCGGGGGGGATACGAGCAGTACTTC
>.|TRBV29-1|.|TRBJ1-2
CSVAYGEYGYTF
TGCAGCGTCGCTTACGGGGAGTATGGCTACACCTTC
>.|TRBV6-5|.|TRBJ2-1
CASSRGGGTEQFF
TGTGCCAGCAGCCGGGGTGGGGGGACTGAGCAGTTCTTC
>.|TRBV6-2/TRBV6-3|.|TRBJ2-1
CASSYAPPGISYNEQFF
TGTGCCAGCAGTTACGCCCCTCCAGGGATCTCCTACAATGAGCAGTTCTTC
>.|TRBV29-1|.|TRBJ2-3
CSVVLIRTDTQYF
TGCAGCGTTGTACTGATAAGAACAGATACGCAGTATTTT
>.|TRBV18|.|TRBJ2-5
CASSLLGPNQETQYF
TGTGCCAGCTCCCTCCTGGGTCCTAACCAAGAGACCCAGTACTTC